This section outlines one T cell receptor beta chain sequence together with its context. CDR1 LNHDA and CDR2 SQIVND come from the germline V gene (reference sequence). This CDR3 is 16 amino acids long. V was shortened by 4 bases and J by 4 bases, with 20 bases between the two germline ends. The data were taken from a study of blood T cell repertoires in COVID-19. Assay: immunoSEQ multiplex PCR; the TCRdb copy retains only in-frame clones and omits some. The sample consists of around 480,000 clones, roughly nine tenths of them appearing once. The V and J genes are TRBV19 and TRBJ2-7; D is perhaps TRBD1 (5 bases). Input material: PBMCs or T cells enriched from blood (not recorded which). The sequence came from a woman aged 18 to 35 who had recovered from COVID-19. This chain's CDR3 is CASSSRLGAESYEQYF. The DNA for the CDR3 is TGTGCCAGTAGTAGCCGGCTTGGGGCAGAAAGTTACGAGCAGTACTTC.